This T cell receptor (beta chain) stems from a study of cytomegalovirus exposure and HLA in healthy donors. Study-level information: From HLA-typed donors, an early data release held approximately 85 million unique TCRs.

Turning to this clone: Its antigen remains unknown.

The CDR3 contains 15 residues. Germline V gene lookup returns CDR1 MNHNS and CDR2 SASEGT. Trimming pared 2 bases from V and 6 bases from J, leaving 17 bases between. The PCR contained 60 Vbeta and 13 Jbeta primers. The repertoire was sequenced with immunoSEQ multiplex PCR; TCRdb's copy has only in-frame clones and lacks some. Found here are roughly 140,000 clones, around 80% of them singletons; the top ten hold approximately 6%. General study findings and limits: Later analysis suggested links between common viral pathogens and several top significant clusters. Relative to equally common others, HLA-associated TCR beta chains showed greater clonal expansion in a later analysis. TCR beta chain V- and J-gene trimming was linked, in a later analysis, to a missense variant in DCLRE1C.

Sample: PBMCs. V usage is TRBV6-1 and J usage is TRBJ2-7; a possible D gene is TRBD2 (6 bases). This sequence was found in a man younger than 45 in good health and CMV-seropositive. CDR3 sequence (DNA): TGTGCCAGCAGTGAAAGCGGGCAGGGCGTCGGCGAGCAGTACTTC. Its protein is CASSESGQGVGEQYF.